These T cell receptor beta chains were read from a single sample in a study of T-cell reconstitution after alpha-beta-depleted transplantation in children. TCRdb reanalysed the PCR reads using MiXCR and keeps one entry per CDR3 protein. The sample lists roughly 220,000 distinct CDR3 sequences, around 9.2% occurring once. Sequencing was performed on PBMCs, mostly from graft donor cells, taken 360 days after TCRalphabeta/CD19-depleted stem cell transplant. Every receptor here comes from a male patient between 2 and 10 years old who had a stem cell transplant for acute myeloid leukemia, so the T cells may come from the graft donor. The CDR3 runs from the conserved cysteine through the conserved F or W. The D gene is left open where the match is weak. Where a row states a size, it is once, few, many or the class of an expanded clone; other rows omit it.

CASSATGISYEQYF	TGTGCCAGCAGCGCAACAGGAATCTCCTACGAGCAGTACTTC	.	few	14	TRBJ2-7	TRBV4-2
CSASEVDLNEQFF	TGCAGTGCTAGCGAGGTTGATCTCAATGAGCAGTTCTTC	.	few	13	TRBJ2-1	TRBV20-1
CASSFRKVVAFF	TGTGCCAGCAGTTTCCGGAAAGTGGTGGCTTTCTTT	.	.	12	TRBJ1-1	TRBV12-3/TRBV12-4
CSASQGISSGNTIYF	TGCAGTGCTAGTCAGGGGATAAGCTCTGGAAACACCATATATTTT	.	.	15	TRBJ1-3	TRBV20-1
CASTMGTGVRNEQFF	TGTGCCAGCACCATGGGGACAGGGGTCAGAAATGAGCAGTTCTTC	TRBD1	many	15	TRBJ2-1	TRBV27
CASSSGLAGGGETQYF	TGTGCCAGCTCATCGGGACTAGCGGGAGGAGGAGAGACCCAGTACTTC	TRBD2	many	16	TRBJ2-5	TRBV18
CASSRGLAGRDEQFF	TGCGCCAGCAGCCGAGGACTAGCGGGACGGGATGAGCAGTTCTTC	TRBD2	.	15	TRBJ2-1	TRBV4-3
CATSDSRGTAHQETQYF	TGTGCCACCAGTGATTCCAGAGGGACAGCTCATCAAGAGACCCAGTACTTC	TRBD1	few	17	TRBJ2-5	TRBV24-1
CSARDQAGSYEQYF	TGCAGTGCTAGAGATCAGGCGGGTTCCTACGAGCAGTACTTC	.	.	14	TRBJ2-7	TRBV20-1
CASRTPGGPYEQYF	TGTGCCAGCAGGACCCCCGGGGGCCCCTACGAGCAGTACTTC	.	many	14	TRBJ2-7	TRBV25-1
CASSLRSGELFF	TGTGCCAGCAGCTTACGGTCCGGGGAGCTGTTTTTT	.	many	12	TRBJ2-2	TRBV7-9
CSGGQGIASDQPQHF	TGCAGCGGTGGGCAGGGGATTGCGAGCGATCAGCCCCAGCATTTT	.	few	15	TRBJ1-5	TRBV29-1